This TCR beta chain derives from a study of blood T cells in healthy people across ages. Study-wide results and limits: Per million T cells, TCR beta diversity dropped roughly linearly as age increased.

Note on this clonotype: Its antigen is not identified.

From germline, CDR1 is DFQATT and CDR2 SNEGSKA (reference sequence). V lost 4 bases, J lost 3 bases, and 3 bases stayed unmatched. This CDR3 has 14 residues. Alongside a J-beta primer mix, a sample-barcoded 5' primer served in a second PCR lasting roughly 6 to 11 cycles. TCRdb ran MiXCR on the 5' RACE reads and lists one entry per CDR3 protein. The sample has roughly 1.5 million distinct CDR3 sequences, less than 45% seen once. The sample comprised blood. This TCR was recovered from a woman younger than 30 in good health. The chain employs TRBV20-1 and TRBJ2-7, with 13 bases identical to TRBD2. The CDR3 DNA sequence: TGCAGTGCTATCGGACTAGCGGGAGACTACGAGCAGTACTTC. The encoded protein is CSAIGLAGDYEQYF.